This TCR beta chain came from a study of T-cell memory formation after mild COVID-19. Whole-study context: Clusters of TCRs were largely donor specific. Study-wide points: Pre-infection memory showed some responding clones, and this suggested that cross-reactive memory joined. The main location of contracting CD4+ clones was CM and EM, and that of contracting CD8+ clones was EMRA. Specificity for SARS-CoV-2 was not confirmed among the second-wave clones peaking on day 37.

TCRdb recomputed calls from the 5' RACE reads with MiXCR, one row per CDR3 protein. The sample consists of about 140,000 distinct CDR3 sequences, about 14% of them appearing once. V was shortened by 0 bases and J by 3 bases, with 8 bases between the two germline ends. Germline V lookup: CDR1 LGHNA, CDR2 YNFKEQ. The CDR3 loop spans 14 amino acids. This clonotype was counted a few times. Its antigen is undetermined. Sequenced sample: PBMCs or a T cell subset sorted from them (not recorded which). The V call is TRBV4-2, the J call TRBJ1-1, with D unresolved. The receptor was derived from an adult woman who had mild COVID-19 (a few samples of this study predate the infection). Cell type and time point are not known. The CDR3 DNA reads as TGTGCCAGCAGCCAAGATGTTAAGGACACTGAAGCTTTCTTT. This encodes CASSQDVKDTEAFF.